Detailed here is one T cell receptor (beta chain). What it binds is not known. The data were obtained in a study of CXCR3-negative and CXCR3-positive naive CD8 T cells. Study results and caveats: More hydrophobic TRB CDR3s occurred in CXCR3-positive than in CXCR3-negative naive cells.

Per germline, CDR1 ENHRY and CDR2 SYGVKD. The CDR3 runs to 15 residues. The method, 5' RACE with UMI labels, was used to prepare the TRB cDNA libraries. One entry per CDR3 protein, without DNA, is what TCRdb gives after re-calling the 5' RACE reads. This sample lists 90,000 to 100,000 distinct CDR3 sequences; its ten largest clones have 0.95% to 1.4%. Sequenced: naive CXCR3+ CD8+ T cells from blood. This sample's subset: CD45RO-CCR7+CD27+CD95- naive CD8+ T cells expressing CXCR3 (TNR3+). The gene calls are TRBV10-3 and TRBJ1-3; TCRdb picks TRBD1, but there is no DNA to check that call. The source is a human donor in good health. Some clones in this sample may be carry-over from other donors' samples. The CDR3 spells CAILGQGYPGNTIYF.